The 24 T cell receptor beta chains presented below share a single source sample, sequenced in a study of blood T cell repertoires in COVID-19. TCRdb keeps only in-frame clones here, not all; method: immunoSEQ multiplex PCR. The sample lists just over 3,000 clones, 90% to 95% occurring once. The sequenced sample consisted of peripheral blood. These receptors were obtained from a human donor in a cohort sampled during active COVID-19.

The chain's CDR3 is CASSLPWASDEKLFF. The CDR3 DNA reads as TGTGCCAGCAGCTTACCGTGGGCGTCCGATGAAAAACTGTTTTTT. The chain carries TRBV5-6 and TRBJ1-4, with D unresolved. Germline assignment: CDR1 SGHDT and CDR2 YYEEEE. The CDR3 is made up of 15 amino acids. Deletions cut 2 bases from V and 6 bases from J, with 14 bases between.

V usage is TRBV6-5 and J usage is TRBJ1-1; D remains ambiguous. Germline-derived CDR1 and CDR2 are MNHEY and SVGAGI. The germline V and J ends were trimmed by 6 bases and 0 bases, with 8 bases remaining between them. The CDR3 has 13 residues. CDR3 in amino acids: CASRRGLNTEAFF. In DNA, the CDR3 is TGTGCCAGCAGGCGCGGTTTGAACACTGAAGCTTTCTTT.

The rearrangement links TRBV6-7 to TRBJ2-5, with TRBD2 identical over 9 bases. TRBV6-7 counts as an open reading frame of uncertain function. J gave up 5 bases and V 6 bases, and 1 base lay outside the gene matches. This CDR3 has 12 amino acids. The CDR3, as DNA: TGTGCCAGCAGCCTAGCGGGGGAGACCCAGTACTTC. Its protein product is CASSLAGETQYF.

The table lists this clone with a count of one. The V gene is TRBV7-2, the J gene TRBJ2-3; D is unresolved. The CDR3 consists of 13 residues. Germline V gene lookup returns CDR1 SGHTA and CDR2 FQGNSA. Trimming left V 3 bases short and J 5 bases short, with 9 bases between. The CDR3 reads CASSFNLGDTQYF. In DNA, the CDR3 is TGTGCCAGCAGCTTTAACCTAGGAGATACGCAGTATTTT.

CDR3 in DNA: TGCGCCAGCAGCCCTGGGACAGGCCTCTACGAGCAGTACTTC. Protein product: CASSPGTGLYEQYF. The J gene is TRBJ2-7, the V gene TRBV4-3; 8 bases match TRBD1. CDR1 LGHNA and CDR2 YSLEER come from the germline V gene. The CDR3 is 14 amino acids. Trimming at V came to 4 bases and at J to 3 bases, leaving 5 bases not matched to a gene.

The V call is TRBV5-1, the J call TRBJ2-2, with D hard to call. V was pared by 2 bases and J by 3 bases, with 14 bases between. In germline, CDR1 is SGHRS, CDR2 YFSETQ. The length of the CDR3 is 16 residues. The CDR3 is CASSLTHRKDTGELFF. In nucleotides, the CDR3 is TGCGCCAGCAGCTTAACTCACAGAAAAGACACCGGGGAGCTGTTTTTT. The full variable domain, in which reference TRBV5-1 and TRBJ2-2 provide the parts outside the CDR3, is KAGVTQTPRYLIKTRGQQVTLSCSPISGHRSVSWYQQTPGQGLQFLFEYFSETQRNKGNFPGRFSGRQFSNSRSEMNVSTLELGDSALYLCASSLTHRKDTGELFFGEGSRLTVL.

This chain joins TRBV7-9 and TRBJ2-7; no firm D call. Germline lookup yields CDR1 SEHNR and CDR2 FQNEAQ (reference sequence). The V end lost 5 bases, the J end lost 2 bases, and 19 bases lay between the germline ends. This CDR3 has 16 amino acids. The CDR3 sequence: CASSPARQISPYEQYF. For the CDR3, the DNA is TGTGCCAGCAGCCCGGCGCGGCAAATAAGCCCCTACGAGCAGTACTTC.

V is TRBV7-9 and J is TRBJ2-3; D unclear. The germline V gene encodes CDR1 SEHNR and CDR2 FQNEAQ (reference sequence). The CDR3 is 14 amino acids. Trimming left V 3 bases short and J 0 bases short, with 7 bases between. CDR3 coding DNA: TGTGCCAGCAGCTTTCTGACTAGCACAGATACGCAGTATTTT. Translated, it gives CASSFLTSTDTQYF.

CDR3 loop: CASSPGGGELKEQYF. CDR3 sequence (DNA): TGTGCCAGCAGTCCCGGCGGGGGGGAGTTGAAAGAGCAGTACTTC. The chain carries TRBV6-2 or TRBV6-3 and TRBJ2-7; 9 nucleotides match TRBD2. Trimming at V came to 5 bases and at J to 7 bases, leaving 12 bases not matched to a gene. Germline CDR1 and CDR2: MNHEY and SVGEGT. This CDR3 spans 15 amino acids.

The genes are TRBV3-1 (or the pseudogene TRBV3-2) and TRBJ2-1; D gene ambiguous. Trimming stripped 2 bases from V and 7 bases from J, with 12 bases between. Germline lookup yields CDR1 LGHDT and CDR2 YNNKEL (reference sequence). There are 14 residues in the CDR3. The CDR3 spells CASSQMGPLNEQFF. The CDR3 coding sequence is TGTGCCAGCAGCCAAATGGGCCCCCTTAATGAGCAGTTCTTC.

This chain connects TRBV2 to TRBJ1-5, with D possibly matching TRBD1 (5 bases). Trimming left V 6 bases short and J 2 bases short, with 11 bases between. The CDR3 has 14 residues. Per germline, CDR1 SNHLY and CDR2 FYNNEI. The CDR3 reads CASRPGSGNQPQHF. The DNA of the CDR3 is TGTGCCAGCAGGCCAGGGTCAGGCAATCAGCCCCAGCATTTT.

This rearrangement joins TRBV4-1 to TRBJ2-3; TRBD1 agrees at 8 bases. Trimming at V came to 6 bases and at J to 2 bases, leaving 7 bases not matched to a gene. From germline, CDR1 is MGHRA and CDR2 YSYEKL. The CDR3 is 15 residues long. CDR3 in amino acids: CASRLDRVPTDTQYF. In DNA, the CDR3 is TGCGCCAGCAGACTGGACAGGGTCCCCACAGATACGCAGTATTTT.

The rearrangement joins TRBV28 to TRBJ1-6, with 8 bases that match TRBD1. V was pared by 4 bases and J by 9 bases, with 8 bases of the junction left unmatched. CDR3 size: 15 residues. Germline V lookup: CDR1 MDHEN, CDR2 SYDVKM. CDR3 region: CASSYPGQDASPLHF. The CDR3 bases are TGTGCCAGCAGTTACCCGGGACAGGACGCTTCACCCCTCCACTTT. Looking up the rest from reference TRBV28 and TRBJ1-6 gives the full variable domain: DVKVTQSSRYLVKRTGEKVFLECVQDMDHENMFWYRQDPGLGLRLIYFSYDVKMKEKGDIPEGYSVSREKKERFSLILESASTNQTSMYLCASSYPGQDASPLHFGNGTRLTVT.

The rearrangement joins TRBV11-2 to TRBJ2-3; 12 nucleotides line up with TRBD2. The CDR3 is 19 residues long. In germline, CDR1 is SGHAT, CDR2 FQNNGV. The junction had 15 bases not matched to a gene; V was cut back by 4 bases and J by 4 bases. The CDR3 is CASSSTSGSHRGIADTQYF. CDR3 sequence (DNA): TGTGCCAGCAGCTCGACTAGCGGGAGTCACCGAGGTATTGCAGATACGCAGTATTTT.

The rearrangement links TRBV4-3 to TRBJ2-2; 11 bases are shared with TRBD2. This CDR3 spans 19 amino acids. V shed 4 bases, J shed 6 bases, and the junction held 16 bases outside the gene matches. Germline V gene lookup returns CDR1 LGHNA and CDR2 YSLEER. CDR3: CASSLQTSGNTFGAGELFF. CDR3 nucleotides: TGCGCCAGCAGCCTCCAGACTAGCGGGAACACGTTTGGGGCCGGGGAGCTGTTTTTT.

The chain joins TRBV19 to TRBJ2-1; TRBD2 aligns across 12 bases. From germline, CDR1 is LNHDA and CDR2 SQIVND (reference sequence). The ends lost 4 bases at V and 8 bases at J; junction bases unmatched: 9. This CDR3 is built from 16 residues. CDR3 loop: CASSTSGLAGGHEQFF. CDR3 DNA: TGTGCCAGTAGTACGAGTGGGCTAGCGGGGGGGCATGAGCAGTTCTTC.

This chain joins TRBV7-9 and TRBJ2-7, with 10 bases fitting TRBD2. The CDR3 runs to 15 residues. J gave up 2 bases and V 2 bases, and 3 bases lay outside the gene matches. CDR1 SEHNR and CDR2 FQNEAQ come from the germline V gene (reference sequence). The CDR3 DNA reads TGTGCCAGCAGCTTAATAGCGGGGGGAACCTACGAGCAGTACTTC. Encoded protein: CASSLIAGGTYEQYF.

The genes are TRBV4-1 and TRBJ1-2; a possible D gene is TRBD1 (5 bases). Deletions cut 2 bases from V and 2 bases from J, with 12 bases between. The V gene's germline CDR1 is MGHRA and CDR2 YSYEKL. The CDR3 totals 15 residues. CDR3 sequence reads: CASSQHGTENYGYTF. CDR3 in DNA: TGCGCCAGCAGCCAACATGGGACTGAGAACTATGGCTACACCTTC.

This sequence joins TRBV7-2 and TRBJ1-5, with 7 bases that match TRBD1. J lost 4 bases, V lost 1 base, and 4 bases had no gene match. Germline values: CDR1 SGHTA, CDR2 FQGNSA. CDR3 size: 15 residues. The CDR3 coding sequence is TGTGCCAGCAGCTTAGGTCCAGGGGGGAATCAGCCCCAGCATTTT. It codes for CASSLGPGGNQPQHF.

The rearrangement uses TRBV4-2 and TRBJ2-2, with 10 bases identical to TRBD2. J gave up 5 bases and V 5 bases, and 8 bases lay outside the gene matches. Germline V CDR1 and CDR2: LGHNA, YNFKEQ. The CDR3 runs to 16 residues. This CDR3 is CASSIPSGRLTGELFF. Written as DNA, the CDR3 is TGTGCCAGCAGCATACCTAGCGGGAGATTGACCGGGGAGCTGTTTTTT.

This clone has more than one count but fewer than ten. The chain is built from TRBV2 and TRBJ1-6; possible D gene TRBD1, 6 bases. CDR3 length: 17 residues. Germline-derived CDR1 and CDR2 are SNHLY and FYNNEI. V was trimmed by 5 bases and J by 0 bases, leaving 14 bases between them. The CDR3 sequence: CASSTGTQSSYNSPLHF. For the CDR3, the DNA is TGTGCCAGCAGTACCGGGACACAGAGCTCCTATAATTCACCCCTCCACTTT.

This chain connects TRBV2 to TRBJ2-1; TRBD1 is a possible D gene (5 bases). The ends were cut back, 8 bases at V and 9 bases at J, with 17 bases in the middle. The germline V gene has CDR1 SNHLY and CDR2 FYNNEI. This CDR3 is built from 13 residues. CDR3 sequence (DNA): TGTGCCAGCTTAAGGGGCCCTACAATTGAGCAGTTCTTC. It specifies CASLRGPTIEQFF.

The rearrangement joins TRBV27 to TRBJ2-5, with D maybe TRBD2 (5 bases). CDR1 is MNHEY, CDR2 SMNVEV, per germline (reference sequence). The ends were cut back, 4 bases at V and 9 bases at J, with 15 bases in the middle. The CDR3 has 13 amino acids. As DNA, the CDR3 is TGTGCCAGCAGTTCCGACGGTCCCGGGGCCCAGTACTTC. It codes for CASSSDGPGAQYF.

This chain links TRBV24-1 with TRBJ2-1; 8 positions match TRBD2. The length of the CDR3 is 16 residues. The germline V gene has CDR1 KGHDR and CDR2 SFDVKD. With V trimmed by 4 bases and J by 6 bases, 10 bases remained unmatched. The CDR3 spells CATSDGKRGWGNEQFF. CDR3 bases: TGTGCCACCAGTGACGGCAAGCGGGGGTGGGGCAATGAGCAGTTCTTC.